What follows are 19 T cell receptor beta chains derived from one specimen sequenced in a study of T-cell memory formation after mild COVID-19. TCRdb reprocessed the 5' RACE reads via MiXCR and lists one record per CDR3 protein. There are approximately 150,000 distinct CDR3 sequences in the sample; 15% to 20% occur only once, and approximately 2% lies in the top ten. Sequences were obtained from PBMCs or a T cell subset sorted from them (not recorded which). These TCRs come from an adult woman who had mild COVID-19 (a few samples of this study predate the infection). Cell type and time point are not known.

CDR3 nucleotides: TGTGCCAGCGGCCGGACAGGAGCCTACAATGAGCAGTTCTTC. Translation gives CASGRTGAYNEQFF. The chain uses TRBV27 and TRBJ2-1, with TRBD1 matching over 7 bases. The trim removed 8 bases at V and 2 bases at J, leaving 6 bases unmatched. Germline V gene sequence: CDR1 MNHEY, CDR2 SMNVEV (reference sequence). The CDR3 is made up of 14 amino acids.

The chain joins TRBV24-1 to TRBJ1-2, with D perhaps TRBD1 (5 bases). The CDR3 sequence is 14 residues long. Germline V lookup: CDR1 KGHDR, CDR2 SFDVKD. V gave up 10 bases and J gave up 0 bases, with 14 bases separating them. CDR3 sequence: CATSGQGSNYGYTF. DNA for the CDR3: TGTGCCACATCAGGGCAGGGATCTAACTATGGCTACACCTTC.

In this sample, this clonotype turned up many times. This chain joins TRBV24-1 and TRBJ2-4; a possible D gene is TRBD1 (6 bases). Trimming cost V 5 bases and J 10 bases, with 8 bases left between them. The CDR3 covers 11 residues. Germline lookup yields CDR1 KGHDR and CDR2 SFDVKD. CDR3 bases: TGTGCCACCAGTGTTGGACAGATTCAGTACTTC. This gives the protein CATSVGQIQYF.

This clonotype was recorded a few times. V usage is TRBV12-3 or TRBV12-4 and J usage is TRBJ2-7; 14 bases align to TRBD2. The CDR3 is 15 residues long. The V gene end was trimmed by 2 bases and the J gene end by 6 bases; junction bases not matched to a gene: 3. For the CDR3, the DNA is TGTGCCAGCAGTTTACCGGGACTAGCGGGAGTCGAGCAGTACTTC. It yields the protein CASSLPGLAGVEQYF.

J is TRBJ2-3 and V is TRBV5-1; 7 nucleotides line up with TRBD2. The CDR3 loop spans 16 amino acids. CDR1 is SGHRS and CDR2 is YFSETQ in the germline V gene. V was clipped by 0 bases and J by 4 bases; unmatched bases: 8. In DNA, the CDR3 is TGCGCCAGCAGCTTGGGAAGCGGAGCGGGGCCAGATACGCAGTATTTT. Translation: CASSLGSGAGPDTQYF.

The V and J genes are TRBV6-5 and TRBJ2-2; 7 bases match TRBD1. After removal of 3 bases from V and 3 bases from J, the junction contained 10 bases not matched to a gene. Germline V gives CDR1 MNHEY, CDR2 SVGAGI. This CDR3 is built from 17 residues. CDR3 in amino acids: CASSYWLGQPHTGELFF. The CDR3 DNA sequence: TGTGCCAGCAGTTATTGGTTGGGACAGCCTCACACCGGGGAGCTGTTTTTT.

This clonotype came up a few times. The chain has TRBV5-1 and TRBJ2-7, with D unclear. The CDR3 is made up of 14 amino acids. Germline CDR1 reads SGHRS; CDR2 reads YFSETQ. Trimming shortened V by 0 bases and J by 3 bases, and 10 bases separated the two germline ends. DNA of the CDR3: TGCGCCAGCAGCTTGGCCGACGGGTTCTACGAGCAGTACTTC. It specifies CASSLADGFYEQYF.

The CDR3 nucleotides are TGCAGTGTAATCCCGGGATCTGGGGGGGATACGCAGTATTTT. Translated, it gives CSVIPGSGGDTQYF. The V and J genes are TRBV20-1 and TRBJ2-3; TRBD2 is a possible D gene (6 bases). CDR1 is DFQATT and CDR2 is SNEGSKA in the germline V gene (reference sequence). The length of the CDR3 is 14 residues. Trimming cost V 7 bases and J 6 bases, with 20 bases left between them.

This chain links TRBV5-1 with TRBJ1-1; 8 positions agree with TRBD1. This CDR3 is built from 14 residues. Trimming at V came to 6 bases and at J to 2 bases, leaving 6 bases not matched to a gene. Per the germline V gene, CDR1 is SGHRS and CDR2 is YFSETQ. This chain's CDR3 is CASMSQGANTEAFF. The DNA of the CDR3 is TGCGCCAGCATGTCGCAGGGGGCAAACACTGAAGCTTTCTTT.

This clonotype was picked up many times. V is TRBV12-3 or TRBV12-4 and J is TRBJ2-2, with 10 bases identical to TRBD2. With V trimmed by 3 bases and J by 4 bases, 2 bases remained unmatched. The CDR3 has 15 residues. The CDR3 DNA sequence: TGTGCCAGCAGTTTCAGCGGGAGGGCCACCGGGGAGCTGTTTTTT. It encodes CASSFSGRATGELFF.

This clonotype has just a few counts. This sequence joins TRBV7-9 and TRBJ1-2, with 9 nucleotides matching TRBD1. The CDR3 contains 17 residues. The V gene's germline CDR1 is SEHNR and CDR2 FQNEAQ (reference sequence). Germline trimming cut 5 bases from V and 8 bases from J; bases unmatched to any gene: 18. The CDR3 protein is CASSPRGTGRNLAGYTF. For the CDR3, the DNA is TGTGCCAGCAGCCCCCGGGGGACAGGGCGGAATCTGGCGGGCTACACCTTC.

This chain links TRBV2 with TRBJ1-1; the D gene is possibly TRBD1 (5 bases). The CDR3 sequence is 13 residues long. Trimming removed 7 bases at V and 1 base at J, with 10 bases between. CDR1 is SNHLY, CDR2 FYNNEI, per germline. In DNA, the CDR3 is TGTGCCAGCACCCTAGGGGAGAACACTGAAGCTTTCTTT. Its protein product is CASTLGENTEAFF.

This clonotype showed up just a few times. This chain connects TRBV30 to TRBJ2-7; D gene uncertain. V lost 3 bases, J lost 5 bases, and 17 bases lay in between. The CDR3 sequence is 14 residues long. Germline values: CDR1 GTSNPN, CDR2 SVGIG (reference sequence). The CDR3: CAWSAGWPIHEQYF. CDR3 DNA: TGTGCCTGGAGCGCAGGTTGGCCAATCCACGAGCAGTACTTC.

A few counts support this clonotype. This rearrangement joins TRBV18 to TRBJ1-5; perhaps TRBD1 as D (6 bases). Trimming cost V 6 bases and J 4 bases, with 13 bases left between them. Germline loops: CDR1 KGHSH, CDR2 LQKENI. CDR3 length: 14 amino acids. CDR3 sequence: CASSPGGPNQPQHF. CDR3 coding DNA: TGTGCCAGCTCTCCGGGGGGGCCTAATCAGCCCCAGCATTTT. Full variable domain (rest looked up from reference TRBV18 and TRBJ1-5): NAGVMQNPRHLVRRRGQEARLRCSPMKGHSHVYWYRQLPEEGLKFMVYLQKENIIDESGMPKERFSAEFPKEGPSILRIQQVVRGDSAAYFCASSPGGPNQPQHFGDGTRLSIL.

The chain uses TRBV5-1 and TRBJ2-2; perhaps TRBD1 as D (6 bases). The CDR3 extends over 14 amino acids. The ends were cut back, 6 bases at V and 3 bases at J, with 12 bases in the middle. The germline gives CDR1 SGHRS, CDR2 YFSETQ. CDR3: CASKRTADTGELFF. The CDR3 region has the DNA TGCGCCAGCAAAAGGACAGCTGACACCGGGGAGCTGTTTTTT.

The table lists this clonotype with many counts. The gene calls are TRBV5-1 and TRBJ2-5, with TRBD2 matching 8 bases. Germline-derived CDR1 and CDR2 are SGHRS and YFSETQ. V was pared by 1 base and J by 4 bases, with 6 bases of the junction left unmatched. The CDR3 contains 15 residues. CDR3 residues: CASSLSGSSVETQYF. CDR3 in DNA: TGCGCCAGCAGCTTGAGCGGGAGTTCGGTAGAGACCCAGTACTTC.

This clonotype was found a few times. The V gene is TRBV24-1, the J gene TRBJ1-1; no firm D call. Germline-derived CDR1 and CDR2 are KGHDR and SFDVKD. This CDR3 comprises 13 residues. Trimming took 1 base from V and 1 from J, leaving 3 bases between them. The CDR3 loop reads CATSDFSNTEAFF. DNA for the CDR3: TGTGCCACCAGTGATTTTTCGAACACTGAAGCTTTCTTT.

This clonotype was counted only a few times. The chain uses TRBV7-9 and TRBJ2-1; D not certain. The CDR3 covers 16 residues. V lost 1 base and J 0 bases, leaving 10 bases between the germline ends. Germline loops: CDR1 SEHNR, CDR2 FQNEAQ (reference sequence). CDR3 DNA: TGTGCCAGCAGCTTAGTCGGAACTGGCTCCTACAATGAGCAGTTCTTC. Translated, it gives CASSLVGTGSYNEQFF.

This chain connects TRBV3-1 to TRBJ2-5; no clear D. From germline, CDR1 is LGHDT and CDR2 YNNKEL (reference sequence). V was shortened by 0 bases and J by 5 bases, with 4 bases between the two germline ends. The CDR3 has 12 residues. CDR3 loop: CASSQDRETQYF. The DNA of the CDR3 is TGTGCCAGCAGCCAAGATCGCGAGACCCAGTACTTC.